The clone carrying this T cell receptor beta chain was observed many times. No antigen is known for it. These data belong to a study of T cell repertoires in cytomegalovirus infection. Looked up from germline, CDR1 is MDHEN and CDR2 is SYDVKM. Trimming took 3 bases from V and 5 from J, leaving 10 bases between them. The CDR3 covers 13 residues. Overall study results and limits: The response measured ex vivo was dominated by TCR beta clonotypes (HLA-C-restricted and CMV-specific).

TCRdb re-derived calls from the reads in MiXCR, one entry per CDR3 protein. The repertoire includes about 490,000 distinct CDR3 sequences, 10% to 12% of them detected once, and 9.5% to 13% sits in the top ten. The TCR was taken from a human donor in good health (CMV status not recorded). Some clones in this sample may be carry-over from other donors' samples. The genes are TRBV28 and TRBJ1-2, with unresolved D. Sequencing input: PBMCs. Here the CDR3 reads CASSFGETYGYTF. The CDR3 nucleotides are TGTGCCAGCAGTTTTGGAGAAACTTATGGCTACACCTTC.